Below, 27 T cell receptor beta chains from the same sample are listed, as sequenced in a study of shared T cell receptors in the human thymus. Clones were read by immunoSEQ multiplex PCR, and TCRdb kept only the in-frame ones, dropping some. This table holds more than 300,000 clones, approximately 95% found once. The source material was thymocytes. These receptors came from a human donor.

This clone was counted once. The V gene is TRBV10-3, the J gene TRBJ2-1; tentatively, D is TRBD1 (7 bases). CDR1 is ENHRY, CDR2 SYGVKD, per germline. Trimming removed 2 bases from V and 6 bases from J, with 17 bases in between. CDR3 length: 16 amino acids. CDR3 in DNA: TGTGCCATCAGTGAGCCCCTAGGGCAGGGGGGCAATGAGCAGTTCTTC. It yields the protein CAISEPLGQGGNEQFF.

The chain joins TRBV19 to TRBJ1-1; maybe TRBD1 (5 bases). Trimming removed 9 bases from V and 0 bases from J, with 17 bases in between. The germline V gene has CDR1 LNHDA and CDR2 SQIVND (reference sequence). The CDR3 is 15 residues long. The CDR3 region has the DNA TGTGCCAGCATCGGGGCTGCTATGCTGAACACTGAAGCTTTCTTT. It yields the protein CASIGAAMLNTEAFF.

V and J are TRBV11-2 and TRBJ2-1, with D perhaps matching TRBD2 (6 bases). The CDR3 has 15 amino acids. V lost 4 bases and J lost 2, with 12 bases in between. Germline values: CDR1 SGHAT, CDR2 FQNNGV. The CDR3 reads CASSYSGNPYNEQFF. The CDR3 DNA follows: TGTGCCAGCAGCTATAGCGGTAACCCCTACAATGAGCAGTTCTTC.

The chain carries TRBV29-1 and TRBJ1-1, with D perhaps matching TRBD1 (6 bases). This CDR3 has 12 residues. CDR1 and CDR2 from the germline V gene are SQVTM and ANQGSEA. The CDR3 nucleotides read TGCCAGGGGAAGGCTTTGAACACTGAAGCTTTCTTT. It translates to CQGKALNTEAFF.

The rearrangement links TRBV18 to TRBJ2-5; 8 nucleotides line up with TRBD1. Trimming took 8 bases from V and 4 from J; bases not matched to a gene: 12. CDR1 and CDR2 from the germline V gene are KGHSH and LQKENI. CDR3 length: 15 amino acids. DNA for the CDR3: TGTGCCAGCCGACAGGGGCCACTTTGGACAGAGACCCAGTACTTC. This codes for CASRQGPLWTETQYF.

The V call is TRBV11-3, the J call TRBJ2-7; no firm D call. The V and J ends lost 0 bases and 1 base respectively, with 7 bases between them. Germline V CDR1 and CDR2: SGHNT, YENEEA. This CDR3 is built from 14 residues. For the CDR3, the DNA is TGTGCCAGCAGCTTAGATGGCAGATCCTACGAGCAGTACTTC. This sequence encodes CASSLDGRSYEQYF. The variable domain in full, completed from reference TRBV11-3 and TRBJ2-7, reads EAGVVQSPRYKIIEKKQPVAFWCNPISGHNTLYWYLQNLGQGPELLIRYENEEAVDDSQLPKDRFSAERLKGVDSTLKIQPAELGDSAVYLCASSLDGRSYEQYFGPGTRLTVT.

The J gene is TRBJ2-3, the V gene TRBV15; perhaps TRBD2 as D (5 bases). The CDR3 has 17 amino acids. Germline CDR1 LNHNV, CDR2 YYDKDF (reference sequence). V was trimmed by 0 bases and J by 3 bases, leaving 16 bases between them. The CDR3 here is CATSREGSGSITDTQYF. The CDR3 DNA sequence: TGTGCCACCAGCAGAGAAGGGAGCGGATCAATAACAGATACGCAGTATTTT.

The chain carries TRBV27 and TRBJ2-3; D gene unclear. V gave up 4 bases and J gave up 6 bases, with 5 bases separating them. CDR1 and CDR2 from the germline V gene are MNHEY and SMNVEV (reference sequence). The length of the CDR3 is 11 residues. As DNA, the CDR3 is TGTGCCAGCAGTTGGTTGGATACGCAGTATTTT. Translation gives CASSWLDTQYF.

V usage is TRBV7-3 and J usage is TRBJ2-7; 9 bases are shared with TRBD2. CDR3 length: 15 amino acids. Germline V gene sequence: CDR1 SGHTA, CDR2 FQGTGA. After removal of 3 bases from V and 4 bases from J, the junction contained 7 bases not matched to a gene. The CDR3 DNA sequence: TGTGCCAGCAGCTTCCGGACTAGCGACACTTACGAGCAGTACTTC. Its protein is CASSFRTSDTYEQYF.

This clone occurred once. V gene TRBV5-6 combines with J gene TRBJ1-4; maybe TRBD1 (5 bases). The CDR3 covers 13 residues. Looked up from germline, CDR1 is SGHDT and CDR2 is YYEEEE. V lost 5 bases and J lost 11, with 16 bases in between. CDR3 protein: CASSLHRQTKLFF. The CDR3 DNA follows: TGTGCCAGCAGTCTTCACAGACAGACCAAACTGTTTTTT.

This sequence joins TRBV7-2 and TRBJ2-1; TRBD2 might be the D (5 bases). The CDR3 is 11 residues long. V was shortened by 8 bases and J by 4 bases, with 6 bases between the two germline ends. Germline V gives CDR1 SGHTA, CDR2 FQGNSA. CDR3 region: CASGLYNEQFF. For the CDR3, the DNA is TGTGCCAGCGGACTTTACAATGAGCAGTTCTTC.

The chain employs TRBV5-4 and TRBJ1-1; no clear D. The germline V gene has CDR1 SGHNT and CDR2 YYREEE (reference sequence). This CDR3 spans 15 amino acids. V lost 5 bases and J 0 bases, leaving 14 bases between the germline ends. The CDR3 is CASRPSGRLNTEAFF. CDR3 nucleotides: TGTGCCAGCAGACCCTCTGGACGGCTGAACACTGAAGCTTTCTTT.

This chain links TRBV7-9 with TRBJ2-3; D call uncertain. Trimming shortened V by 7 bases and J by 3 bases, and 14 bases separated the two germline ends. The CDR3 is made up of 14 amino acids. In germline, CDR1 is SEHNR, CDR2 FQNEAQ (reference sequence). The CDR3 bases are TGTGCCAGCAAGGCAGGCCCTATGACAGATACGCAGTATTTT. The encoded protein is CASKAGPMTDTQYF.

The CDR3 sequence: CASTPGSGEQYF. The CDR3 coding sequence is TGTGCCAGTACCCCAGGATCAGGGGAGCAGTACTTC. V usage is TRBV19 and J usage is TRBJ2-7; possibly TRBD1 for D (5 bases). The CDR3 has 12 amino acids. CDR1 is LNHDA and CDR2 is SQIVND in the germline V gene (reference sequence). V gave up 7 bases and J gave up 7 bases, with 14 bases separating them.

V gene TRBV28 combines with J gene TRBJ2-5; a possible D gene is TRBD2 (7 bases). This CDR3 is 14 amino acids long. The germline V and J ends were trimmed by 7 bases and 4 bases, with 16 bases remaining between them. Germline values: CDR1 MDHEN, CDR2 SYDVKM. CDR3 region: CASILRGAGETQYF. The CDR3 nucleotides read TGTGCCAGCATCCTACGGGGGGCTGGAGAGACCCAGTACTTC.

The genes are TRBV19 and TRBJ2-2; TRBD1 agrees at 7 bases. CDR1 is LNHDA and CDR2 is SQIVND in the germline V gene (reference sequence). The CDR3 is made up of 15 amino acids. J gave up 4 bases and V 4 bases, and 6 bases lay outside the gene matches. This chain's CDR3 is CASSTRQGGTGELFF. The CDR3 bases are TGTGCCAGTAGTACGAGACAGGGTGGCACCGGGGAGCTGTTTTTT.

The rearrangement joins TRBV27 to TRBJ2-3, with 8 bases aligning to TRBD2. The junction had 8 bases not matched to a gene; V was cut back by 2 bases and J by 4 bases. Germline loops: CDR1 MNHEY, CDR2 SMNVEV (reference sequence). The CDR3 length is 16 residues. The CDR3 DNA sequence: TGTGCCAGCAGTTTACTTAGCGGGACCCTCGCAGATACGCAGTATTTT. Protein sequence: CASSLLSGTLADTQYF.

The J gene is TRBJ2-3, the V gene TRBV11-2; the match to TRBD2 covers 12 bases. The CDR3 consists of 17 residues. Germline trimming cut 5 bases from V and 2 bases from J; bases unmatched to any gene: 8. Germline CDR1 is SGHAT and CDR2 is FQNNGV. The CDR3: CASSPGLAGTYTDTQYF. The CDR3 DNA is TGTGCCAGCAGCCCAGGACTAGCGGGAACCTACACAGATACGCAGTATTTT.

V gene TRBV7-9 combines with J gene TRBJ2-5, with 15 bases fitting TRBD2. The CDR3 has 16 amino acids. CDR1 and CDR2 (germline): SEHNR, FQNEAQ (reference sequence). The trim removed 8 bases at V and 5 bases at J, leaving 9 bases unmatched. CDR3 region: CASLSPGTSGGETQYF. The CDR3 DNA reads TGTGCCAGCCTCTCTCCCGGGACTAGCGGGGGGGAGACCCAGTACTTC. The full variable domain, in which reference TRBV7-9 and TRBJ2-5 provide the parts outside the CDR3, is DTGVSQNPRHKITKRGQNVTFRCDPISEHNRLYWYRQTLGQGPEFLTYFQNEAQLEKSRLLSDRFSAERPKGSFSTLEIQRTEQGDSAMYLCASLSPGTSGGETQYFGPGTRLLVL.

The chain carries TRBV6-5 and TRBJ2-3; D is perhaps TRBD2 (7 bases). This CDR3 has 14 amino acids. Deletions cut 0 bases from V and 5 bases from J, with 9 bases between. From germline, CDR1 is MNHEY and CDR2 SVGAGI. Here the CDR3 DNA reads TGTGCCAGCAGTTACTCGGGGGGGCGAGATACGCAGTATTTT. Translation gives CASSYSGGRDTQYF.

CDR3 sequence (DNA): TGTGCCAGCAGTCCCCGGGGAGTCACAGATACGCAGTATTTT. The encoded protein is CASSPRGVTDTQYF. The chain links TRBV6-5 to TRBJ2-3; TRBD2 might be the D (5 bases). V was shortened by 5 bases and J by 2 bases, with 11 bases between the two germline ends. This CDR3 comprises 14 residues. Germline CDR1 and CDR2: MNHEY and SVGAGI.

The V and J genes are TRBV11-2 and TRBJ2-5; 8 bases match TRBD1. This CDR3 spans 17 amino acids. Per the germline V gene, CDR1 is SGHAT and CDR2 is FQNNGV. J was trimmed by 3 bases and V by 6 bases; bases with no gene match: 15. DNA of the CDR3: TGTGCCAGCAGTCCACCCTCAGGGACAGGAATCAAAGAGACCCAGTACTTC. Translation: CASSPPSGTGIKETQYF.

The chain joins TRBV19 to TRBJ2-4; the D gene is possibly TRBD2 (5 bases). This CDR3 is 15 amino acids long. CDR1 is LNHDA and CDR2 is SQIVND in the germline V gene (reference sequence). V gave up 6 bases and J gave up 1 base, with 13 bases separating them. CDR3 nucleotide sequence: TGTGCCAGTAGCAAGGCGAGGGAGGCCAAAAACATTCAGTACTTC. Protein: CASSKAREAKNIQYF.

V usage is TRBV5-1 and J usage is TRBJ2-7; 7 nucleotides match TRBD2. Germline lookup yields CDR1 SGHRS and CDR2 YFSETQ. The CDR3 is made up of 15 amino acids. Losses at the gene ends were 0 bases for V and 5 bases for J; bases not matched to a gene: 8. CDR3 bases: TGCGCCAGCAGCTTGGGCAGCGGGATTTCAAACGAGCAGTACTTC. Amino acids: CASSLGSGISNEQYF. Variable domain in full (rest from reference TRBV5-1 and TRBJ2-7): KAGVTQTPRYLIKTRGQQVTLSCSPISGHRSVSWYQQTPGQGLQFLFEYFSETQRNKGNFPGRFSGRQFSNSRSEMNVSTLELGDSALYLCASSLGSGISNEQYFGPGTRLTVT.

The J gene is TRBJ2-3, the V gene TRBV28; perhaps TRBD2 as D (7 bases). With 6 bases removed from V and 3 bases from J, the gap between germline ends came to 19 bases. CDR3 length: 16 amino acids. Per the germline V gene, CDR1 is MDHEN and CDR2 is SYDVKM. CDR3 nucleotide sequence: TGTGCCAGCAGCCTCCGGGGGCGGGAGTCTACAGATACGCAGTATTTT. It yields the protein CASSLRGRESTDTQYF.

This chain joins TRBV7-2 and TRBJ2-1, with a tentative D call TRBD1 (6 bases). Looked up from germline, CDR1 is SGHTA and CDR2 is FQGNSA. V gave up 5 bases and J gave up 0 bases, with 8 bases separating them. The CDR3 length is 14 residues. CDR3 region: CASSLRGSYNEQFF. CDR3 in DNA: TGTGCCAGCAGCCTCAGGGGCTCCTACAATGAGCAGTTCTTC.

The J gene is TRBJ1-5, the V gene TRBV2, with D perhaps matching TRBD1 (6 bases). Trimming took 3 bases from V and 3 from J, leaving 21 bases between them. The CDR3 loop spans 18 amino acids. Germline V gene data show CDR1 as SNHLY and CDR2 as FYNNEI. The CDR3 sequence is CASSDGGFPWGLNQPQHF. CDR3 bases: TGTGCCAGCAGTGACGGGGGCTTTCCCTGGGGGCTCAATCAGCCCCAGCATTTT.